This T cell receptor (beta chain) was retrieved from a study of memory CD4+ T cells and cytomegalovirus serostatus. Study-wide points: Suggested: most of the CMV-linked TCR signature lies in CD4+ memory cells.

Single viable CD3+CD4+CD8-CD45RO+ cells were sorted as the memory CD4+ T cells. Total CD4+ T cells were enriched by CD4 positive selection. This clone was counted only a few times. Its specificity is not known. CDR1 KGHSY and CDR2 FQNENV come from the germline V gene. The germline V and J ends were trimmed by 2 bases and 9 bases, with 17 bases remaining between them. The CDR3 sequence is 15 residues long. Profiling relied on immunoSEQ multiplex PCR, and the TCRdb table lists in-frame clones only, not all of them. The sample has over 25,000 clones, about 80% seen once; the top ten hold 0.95% to 1.1%. Material: memory CD4+ T cells from blood. The gene calls are TRBV16 and TRBJ2-1, with TRBD1 as a possible D gene (7 bases). The clonotype comes from an adult in good health and CMV-seronegative. The DNA of the CDR3 is TGTGCCAGCAGCCAAACTTCCAGACAGGGAGGTGAGCAGTTCTTC. Protein sequence: CASSQTSRQGGEQFF.